Following are 21 T cell receptor beta chains from one sample sequenced in a study of shared clonotypes between healthy human individuals. Only in-frame clones appear in the TCRdb table, and some are missing; sequencing was by immunoSEQ multiplex PCR. The data contain under 85,000 clones, about 61% of them singletons. Sequenced sample: memory CD8+ T cells sorted from blood. Subset: CD45RO+ cells pooled with CCR7-negative TemRA cells. Every receptor here comes from a man aged 25-40 years in good health.

This clone showed up just a few times. The chain links TRBV27 to TRBJ2-1; 10 positions agree with TRBD2. Germline lookup yields CDR1 MNHEY and CDR2 SMNVEV (reference sequence). The ends lost 10 bases at V and 3 bases at J; junction bases unmatched: 3. The CDR3 spans 13 residues. CDR3: CATASGGYNEQFF. The CDR3 nucleotides read TGTGCCACCGCTAGCGGGGGCTACAATGAGCAGTTCTTC.

J is TRBJ2-5 and V is TRBV27; D unclear. The CDR3 consists of 13 residues. CDR1 is MNHEY and CDR2 is SMNVEV in the germline V gene (reference sequence). V lost 6 bases and J 2 bases, leaving 10 bases between the germline ends. CDR3 bases: TGTGCCAGCAGCCCCGTGGGGCAAGAGACCCAGTACTTC. It encodes CASSPVGQETQYF.

The chain combines TRBV6-6 with TRBJ2-2; D is perhaps TRBD2 (6 bases). The CDR3 extends over 15 amino acids. V was clipped by 8 bases and J by 5 bases, with 18 bases between them. Germline CDR1 and CDR2: MNHNY and SVGAGI (reference sequence). CDR3 residues: CASGNGGEGTGELFF. In nucleotides, the CDR3 is TGTGCCAGCGGTAACGGGGGTGAGGGGACCGGGGAGCTGTTTTTT.

The rearrangement uses TRBV7-9 and TRBJ2-4; no firm D call. V was pared by 4 bases and J by 3 bases, with 13 bases between. Germline V gene data show CDR1 as SEHNR and CDR2 as FQNEAQ (reference sequence). The CDR3 sequence is 15 residues long. The CDR3 region is CASSSPPEHKNIQYF. The CDR3 region has the DNA TGTGCCAGCAGCTCACCCCCGGAGCACAAAAACATTCAGTACTTC.

This clone showed up just once. The V and J genes are TRBV23-1 and TRBJ2-7, with D possibly TRBD2 on 7 matching bases. TRBV23-1 belongs to the ORF category, with a function that is uncertain. This CDR3 is built from 17 residues. The V and J ends lost 0 bases and 3 bases respectively, with 18 bases between them. DNA of the CDR3: TGCGCCAGCAGTCAATCAGGGGGGGACTACCTCTTCTACGAGCAGTACTTC. Protein sequence: CASSQSGGDYLFYEQYF.

This chain connects TRBV14 to TRBJ2-7, with D perhaps assigned TRBD1 or TRBD2 (5 bases each). Trimming pared 4 bases from V and 2 bases from J, leaving 9 bases between. This CDR3 comprises 13 residues. Germline loops: CDR1 SGHDN, CDR2 FVKESK. DNA of the CDR3: TGTGCCAGCAGCCGAGGGGTAGCCTACGAGCAGTACTTC. Its translation: CASSRGVAYEQYF.

This clone was picked up a small number of times. CDR3 sequence reads: CASSLGPVREAFF. The CDR3 bases are TGTGCCAGCAGCTTAGGTCCTGTACGCGAAGCTTTCTTT. The chain combines TRBV11-1 with TRBJ1-1; unclear D gene. The germline V gene has CDR1 SGHAT and CDR2 FQDESV (reference sequence). V was clipped by 1 base and J by 8 bases, with 11 bases between them. The CDR3 covers 13 residues.

V and J are TRBV7-3 and TRBJ2-1; 10 bases match TRBD2. This CDR3 region has 13 residues. V shed 3 bases, J shed 10 bases, and the junction held 3 bases outside the gene matches. Germline V gives CDR1 SGHTA, CDR2 FQGTGA. The CDR3 sequence is CASSFQGLAEQFF. CDR3 DNA sequence: TGTGCCAGCAGCTTTCAGGGACTAGCGGAGCAGTTCTTC.

Only a few counts were recorded for this clone. This sequence joins TRBV5-1 and TRBJ2-2, with D perhaps matching TRBD1 (6 bases). CDR3 size: 13 residues. V lost 4 bases to trimming and J lost 5 bases, with 9 bases between them. Germline lookup yields CDR1 SGHRS and CDR2 YFSETQ. CDR3 residues: CASSRRGTGELFF. The CDR3 DNA reads as TGCGCCAGCAGCAGAAGGGGGACCGGGGAGCTGTTTTTT.

In this sample, this clone turned up a few times. The CDR3 DNA sequence: TGTGCCAGCAGTCCGCGGCCGCACAATGAGCAGTTCTTC. It specifies CASSPRPHNEQFF. This chain uses TRBV27 with TRBJ2-1; D is undetermined. The germline V and J ends were trimmed by 5 bases and 5 bases, with 10 bases remaining between them. The CDR3 length is 13 residues. Germline loops: CDR1 MNHEY, CDR2 SMNVEV (reference sequence).

CDR3 sequence: CASSLEGPQETQYF. The CDR3 region has the DNA TGTGCCAGCAGCTTGGAGGGACCGCAAGAGACCCAGTACTTC. This rearrangement joins TRBV13 to TRBJ2-5; TRBD2 is a possible D gene (6 bases). Germline V gene data show CDR1 as PRHDT and CDR2 as FYEKMQ (reference sequence). The CDR3 has 14 residues. V gave up 3 bases and J gave up 2 bases, with 10 bases separating them.

Written as DNA, the CDR3 is TGTGCCAGCAGTTACTCGAAGTCCCCTTACTATGGCTACACCTTC. Encoded protein: CASSYSKSPYYGYTF. This chain links TRBV6-6 with TRBJ1-2; D uncertain. There are 15 residues in the CDR3. V dropped 0 bases and J dropped 3 bases, with 11 bases sitting between them. Germline CDR1 and CDR2: MNHNY and SVGAGI (reference sequence).

This sequence joins TRBV6-5 and TRBJ2-1, with D perhaps TRBD1 (6 bases). Trimming took 9 bases from V and 9 from J, leaving 21 bases between them. CDR3 size: 14 residues. In germline, CDR1 is MNHEY, CDR2 SVGAGI. Here the CDR3 DNA reads TGTGCCAGGGGTGGCAGGGGATTTGTAGGTGAGCAGTTCTTC. It yields the protein CARGGRGFVGEQFF.

The genes are TRBV6-5 and TRBJ2-1, with 7 positions matching TRBD2. J gave up 3 bases and V 6 bases, and 5 bases lay outside the gene matches. The V gene's germline CDR1 is MNHEY and CDR2 SVGAGI. This CDR3 has 14 residues. CDR3 residues: CASSASGDYNEQFF. In nucleotides, the CDR3 is TGTGCCAGCAGCGCAAGCGGGGACTACAATGAGCAGTTCTTC.

The chain recombines TRBV28 with TRBJ1-1; a possible D gene is TRBD1 (6 bases). V lost 2 bases to trimming and J lost 7 bases, with 14 bases between them. The CDR3 contains 14 residues. Germline lookup yields CDR1 MDHEN and CDR2 SYDVKM. CDR3 sequence: CASSLSSGAFEAFF. The CDR3 nucleotides are TGTGCCAGCAGTTTAAGCTCAGGGGCTTTTGAAGCTTTCTTT.

J is TRBJ2-5 and V is TRBV29-1; perhaps D is TRBD1 or TRBD2 (5 bases each). Germline V gene sequence: CDR1 SQVTM, CDR2 ANQGSEA. The CDR3 totals 12 residues. Trimming shortened V by 5 bases and J by 7 bases, and 14 bases separated the two germline ends. The CDR3 nucleotides read TGCAGCGTTTGGGACGGAACCGGGACCCAGTACTTC. It yields the protein CSVWDGTGTQYF.

This clone was counted only a few times. The chain is built from TRBV11-2 and TRBJ2-4, with 7 bases matching TRBD1. The V and J ends lost 4 bases and 1 base, in that order; junction bases with no gene match: 4. The V gene's germline CDR1 is SGHAT and CDR2 FQNNGV. This CDR3 has 15 amino acids. The CDR3 sequence is CASSSGQPAKNIQYF. DNA for the CDR3: TGTGCCAGCAGCTCGGGACAGCCGGCCAAAAACATTCAGTACTTC.

The V call is TRBV19, the J call TRBJ2-1; D remains unclear. CDR1 LNHDA and CDR2 SQIVND come from the germline V gene (reference sequence). V was cut by 7 bases and J by 6 bases, with 13 bases left in between. The CDR3 is 13 amino acids. The CDR3 sequence is CASNSGRSNEQFF. CDR3 sequence (DNA): TGTGCCAGTAACTCCGGCAGGTCCAATGAGCAGTTCTTC.

In the case of this clone: Additional DNA sequences in this sample encode the identical CDR3. The chain recombines TRBV9 with TRBJ1-1; D call uncertain. Looked up from germline, CDR1 is SGDLS and CDR2 is YYNGEE. The V and J ends lost 5 bases and 2 bases respectively, with 10 bases between them. The CDR3 sequence is 13 residues long. CDR3 DNA: TGTGCCAGCAGTTTTACAGAAAACACTGAAGCTTTCTTT. This gives the protein CASSFTENTEAFF.

The rearrangement uses TRBV6-1 and TRBJ1-3; D uncertain. CDR3 length equals 15 residues. Germline V gene sequence: CDR1 MNHNS, CDR2 SASEGT. The V end lost 1 base, the J end lost 4 bases, and 11 bases lay between the germline ends. CDR3 sequence reads: CASSEGGSGGNTIYF. The CDR3 DNA reads as TGTGCCAGCAGTGAAGGAGGGTCGGGAGGAAACACCATATATTTT.

The J gene is TRBJ2-3, the V gene TRBV6-4; 11 bases map to TRBD1. The germline CDR1 and CDR2 sequences are MRHNA and SNTAGT. With V trimmed by 5 bases and J by 3 bases, 4 bases remained unmatched. This CDR3 region has 15 residues. The CDR3 protein is CASSTGTGGTDTQYF. CDR3 bases: TGTGCCAGCAGTACCGGGACAGGGGGTACAGATACGCAGTATTTT.